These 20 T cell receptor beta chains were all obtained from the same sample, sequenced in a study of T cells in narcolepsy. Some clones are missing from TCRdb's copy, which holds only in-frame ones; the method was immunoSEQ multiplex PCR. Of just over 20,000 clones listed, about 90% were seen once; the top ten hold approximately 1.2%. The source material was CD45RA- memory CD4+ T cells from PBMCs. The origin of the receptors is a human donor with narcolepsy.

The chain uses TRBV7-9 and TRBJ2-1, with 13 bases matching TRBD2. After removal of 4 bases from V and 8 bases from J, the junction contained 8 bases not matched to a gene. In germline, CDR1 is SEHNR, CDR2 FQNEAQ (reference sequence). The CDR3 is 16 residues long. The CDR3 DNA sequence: TGTGCCAGCAGCTCACCCGGGACTAGCGGGATCGATGAGCAGTTCTTC. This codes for CASSSPGTSGIDEQFF.

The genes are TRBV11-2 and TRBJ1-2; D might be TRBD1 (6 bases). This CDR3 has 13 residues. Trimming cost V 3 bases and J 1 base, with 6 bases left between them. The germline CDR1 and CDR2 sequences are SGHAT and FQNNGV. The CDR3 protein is CASSLDSNYGYTF. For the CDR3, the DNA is TGTGCCAGCAGCTTGGACAGTAACTATGGCTACACCTTC.

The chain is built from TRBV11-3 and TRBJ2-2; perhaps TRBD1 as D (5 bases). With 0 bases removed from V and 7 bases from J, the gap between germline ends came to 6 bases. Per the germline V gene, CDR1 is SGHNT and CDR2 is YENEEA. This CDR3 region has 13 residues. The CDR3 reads CASSLEGVGELFF. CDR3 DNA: TGTGCCAGCAGCTTAGAAGGGGTCGGGGAGCTGTTTTTT.

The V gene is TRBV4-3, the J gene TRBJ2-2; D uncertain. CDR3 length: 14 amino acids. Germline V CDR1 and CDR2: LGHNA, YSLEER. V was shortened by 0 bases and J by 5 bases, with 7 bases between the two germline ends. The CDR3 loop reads CASSQEKGTGELFF. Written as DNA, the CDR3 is TGCGCCAGCAGCCAAGAAAAGGGAACCGGGGAGCTGTTTTTT.

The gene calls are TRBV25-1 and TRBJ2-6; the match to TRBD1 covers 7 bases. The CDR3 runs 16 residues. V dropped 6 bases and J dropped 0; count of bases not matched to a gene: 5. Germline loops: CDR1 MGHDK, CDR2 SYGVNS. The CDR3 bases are TGTGCCAGCAGCCCGGGACAGAACTCTGGGGCCAACGTCCTGACTTTC. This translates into CASSPGQNSGANVLTF.

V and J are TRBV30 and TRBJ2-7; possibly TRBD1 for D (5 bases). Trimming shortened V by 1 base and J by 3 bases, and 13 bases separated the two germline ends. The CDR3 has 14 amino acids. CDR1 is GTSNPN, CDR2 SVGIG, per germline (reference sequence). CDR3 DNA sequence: TGTGCCTGGAGTGATCAGGGTGTTAGCTACGAGCAGTACTTC. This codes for CAWSDQGVSYEQYF.

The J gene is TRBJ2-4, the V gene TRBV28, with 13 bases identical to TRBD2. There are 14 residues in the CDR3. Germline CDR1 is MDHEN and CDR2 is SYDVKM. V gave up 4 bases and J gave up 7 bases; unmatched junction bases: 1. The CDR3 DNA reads TGTGCCAGCAGTTCGGGACTAGCGGGGAACATTCAGTACTTC. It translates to CASSSGLAGNIQYF.

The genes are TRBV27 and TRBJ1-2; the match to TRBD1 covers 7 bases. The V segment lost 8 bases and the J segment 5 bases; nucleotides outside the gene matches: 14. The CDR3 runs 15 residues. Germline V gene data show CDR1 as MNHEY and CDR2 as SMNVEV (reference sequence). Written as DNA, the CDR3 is TGTGCCAGCGGGGGCGGGACAGCTAGGCGGTATGGCTACACCTTC. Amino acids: CASGGGTARRYGYTF.

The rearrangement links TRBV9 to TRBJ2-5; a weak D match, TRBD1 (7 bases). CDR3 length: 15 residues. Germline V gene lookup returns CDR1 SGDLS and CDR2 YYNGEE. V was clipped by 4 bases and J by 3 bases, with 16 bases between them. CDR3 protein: CASSPFGGTEETQYF. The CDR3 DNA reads TGTGCCAGCAGCCCCTTTGGCGGGACAGAAGAGACCCAGTACTTC.

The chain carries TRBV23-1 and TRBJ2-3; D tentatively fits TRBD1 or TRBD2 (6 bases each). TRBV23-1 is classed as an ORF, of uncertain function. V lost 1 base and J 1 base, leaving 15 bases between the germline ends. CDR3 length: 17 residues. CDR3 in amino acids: CASSQFQPGEGTDTQYF. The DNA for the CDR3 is TGCGCCAGCAGTCAATTTCAACCAGGGGAGGGCACAGATACGCAGTATTTT.

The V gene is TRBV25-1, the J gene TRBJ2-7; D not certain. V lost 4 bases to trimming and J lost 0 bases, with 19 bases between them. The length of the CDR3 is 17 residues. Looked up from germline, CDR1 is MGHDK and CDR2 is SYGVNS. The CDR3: CASSGSWIGHRSYEQYF. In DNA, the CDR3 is TGTGCCAGCAGTGGCTCGTGGATCGGGCACCGCTCCTACGAGCAGTACTTC.

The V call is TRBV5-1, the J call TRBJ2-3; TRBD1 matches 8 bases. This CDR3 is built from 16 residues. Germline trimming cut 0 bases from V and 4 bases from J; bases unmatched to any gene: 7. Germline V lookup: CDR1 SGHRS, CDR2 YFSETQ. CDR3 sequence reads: CASSLGDRLRADTQYF. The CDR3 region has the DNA TGCGCCAGCAGCTTGGGGGACAGGTTAAGGGCAGATACGCAGTATTTT.

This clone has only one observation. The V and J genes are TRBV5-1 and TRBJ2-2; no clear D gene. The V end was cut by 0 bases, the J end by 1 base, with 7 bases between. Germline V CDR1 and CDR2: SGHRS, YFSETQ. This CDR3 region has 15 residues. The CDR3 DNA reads TGCGCCAGCAGCTTGGGTACGCTGAACACCGGGGAGCTGTTTTTT. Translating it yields CASSLGTLNTGELFF.

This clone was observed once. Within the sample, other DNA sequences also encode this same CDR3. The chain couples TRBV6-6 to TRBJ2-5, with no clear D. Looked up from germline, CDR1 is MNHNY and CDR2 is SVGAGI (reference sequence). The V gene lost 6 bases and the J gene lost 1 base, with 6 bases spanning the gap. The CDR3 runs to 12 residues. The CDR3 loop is CASSSIQETQYF. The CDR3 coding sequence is TGTGCCAGCAGCTCCATCCAAGAGACCCAGTACTTC.

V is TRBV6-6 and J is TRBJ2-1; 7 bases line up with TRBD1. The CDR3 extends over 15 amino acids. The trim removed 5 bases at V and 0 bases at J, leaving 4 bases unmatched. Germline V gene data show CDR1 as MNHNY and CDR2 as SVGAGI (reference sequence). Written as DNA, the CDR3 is TGTGCCAGCAGTACCGGGACAGCCTCCTACAATGAGCAGTTCTTC. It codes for CASSTGTASYNEQFF.

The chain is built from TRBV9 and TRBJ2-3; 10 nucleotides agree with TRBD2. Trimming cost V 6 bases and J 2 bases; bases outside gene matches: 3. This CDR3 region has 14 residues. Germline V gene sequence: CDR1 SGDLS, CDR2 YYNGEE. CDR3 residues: CASNLAGATDTQYF. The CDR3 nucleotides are TGTGCCAGCAACCTAGCGGGGGCCACAGATACGCAGTATTTT.

The CDR3 region is CASSRPAGTSASYEQYF. The CDR3 DNA is TGCGCCAGCAGCCGCCCGGCCGGGACTAGCGCCTCCTACGAGCAGTACTTC. V gene TRBV5-1 combines with J gene TRBJ2-7, with TRBD2 matching 10 bases. This CDR3 has 17 residues. V trimming: 4 bases; J trimming: 0 bases; junction bases outside the gene matches: 10. From germline, CDR1 is SGHRS and CDR2 YFSETQ. The variable domain in full, with the rest retrieved from reference TRBV5-1 and TRBJ2-7, is KAGVTQTPRYLIKTRGQQVTLSCSPISGHRSVSWYQQTPGQGLQFLFEYFSETQRNKGNFPGRFSGRQFSNSRSEMNVSTLELGDSALYLCASSRPAGTSASYEQYFGPGTRLTVT.

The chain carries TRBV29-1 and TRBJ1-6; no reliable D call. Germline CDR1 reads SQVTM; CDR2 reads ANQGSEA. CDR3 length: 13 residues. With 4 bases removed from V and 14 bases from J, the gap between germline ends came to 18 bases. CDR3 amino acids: CSVGYTIGGSLHF. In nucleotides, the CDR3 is TGCAGCGTTGGTTACACCATCGGAGGTTCCCTCCACTTT. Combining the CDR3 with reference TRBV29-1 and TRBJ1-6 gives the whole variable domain SAVISQKPSRDICQRGTSLTIQCQVDSQVTMMFWYRQQPGQSLTLIATANQGSEATYESGFVIDKFPISRPNLTFSTLTVSNMSPEDSSIYLCSVGYTIGGSLHFGNGTRLTVT.

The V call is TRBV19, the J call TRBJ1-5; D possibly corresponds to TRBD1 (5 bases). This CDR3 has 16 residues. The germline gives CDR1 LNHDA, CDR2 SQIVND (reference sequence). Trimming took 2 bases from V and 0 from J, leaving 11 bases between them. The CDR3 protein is CASSISGDTSNQPQHF. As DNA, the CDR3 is TGTGCCAGTAGTATATCGGGGGATACTAGCAATCAGCCCCAGCATTTT.

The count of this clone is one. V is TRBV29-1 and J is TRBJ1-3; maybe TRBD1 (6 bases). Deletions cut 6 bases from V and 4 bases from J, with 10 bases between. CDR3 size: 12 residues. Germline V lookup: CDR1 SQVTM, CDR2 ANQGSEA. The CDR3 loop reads CSVRTEGNTIYF. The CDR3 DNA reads TGCAGCGTCCGGACAGAGGGAAACACCATATATTTT.